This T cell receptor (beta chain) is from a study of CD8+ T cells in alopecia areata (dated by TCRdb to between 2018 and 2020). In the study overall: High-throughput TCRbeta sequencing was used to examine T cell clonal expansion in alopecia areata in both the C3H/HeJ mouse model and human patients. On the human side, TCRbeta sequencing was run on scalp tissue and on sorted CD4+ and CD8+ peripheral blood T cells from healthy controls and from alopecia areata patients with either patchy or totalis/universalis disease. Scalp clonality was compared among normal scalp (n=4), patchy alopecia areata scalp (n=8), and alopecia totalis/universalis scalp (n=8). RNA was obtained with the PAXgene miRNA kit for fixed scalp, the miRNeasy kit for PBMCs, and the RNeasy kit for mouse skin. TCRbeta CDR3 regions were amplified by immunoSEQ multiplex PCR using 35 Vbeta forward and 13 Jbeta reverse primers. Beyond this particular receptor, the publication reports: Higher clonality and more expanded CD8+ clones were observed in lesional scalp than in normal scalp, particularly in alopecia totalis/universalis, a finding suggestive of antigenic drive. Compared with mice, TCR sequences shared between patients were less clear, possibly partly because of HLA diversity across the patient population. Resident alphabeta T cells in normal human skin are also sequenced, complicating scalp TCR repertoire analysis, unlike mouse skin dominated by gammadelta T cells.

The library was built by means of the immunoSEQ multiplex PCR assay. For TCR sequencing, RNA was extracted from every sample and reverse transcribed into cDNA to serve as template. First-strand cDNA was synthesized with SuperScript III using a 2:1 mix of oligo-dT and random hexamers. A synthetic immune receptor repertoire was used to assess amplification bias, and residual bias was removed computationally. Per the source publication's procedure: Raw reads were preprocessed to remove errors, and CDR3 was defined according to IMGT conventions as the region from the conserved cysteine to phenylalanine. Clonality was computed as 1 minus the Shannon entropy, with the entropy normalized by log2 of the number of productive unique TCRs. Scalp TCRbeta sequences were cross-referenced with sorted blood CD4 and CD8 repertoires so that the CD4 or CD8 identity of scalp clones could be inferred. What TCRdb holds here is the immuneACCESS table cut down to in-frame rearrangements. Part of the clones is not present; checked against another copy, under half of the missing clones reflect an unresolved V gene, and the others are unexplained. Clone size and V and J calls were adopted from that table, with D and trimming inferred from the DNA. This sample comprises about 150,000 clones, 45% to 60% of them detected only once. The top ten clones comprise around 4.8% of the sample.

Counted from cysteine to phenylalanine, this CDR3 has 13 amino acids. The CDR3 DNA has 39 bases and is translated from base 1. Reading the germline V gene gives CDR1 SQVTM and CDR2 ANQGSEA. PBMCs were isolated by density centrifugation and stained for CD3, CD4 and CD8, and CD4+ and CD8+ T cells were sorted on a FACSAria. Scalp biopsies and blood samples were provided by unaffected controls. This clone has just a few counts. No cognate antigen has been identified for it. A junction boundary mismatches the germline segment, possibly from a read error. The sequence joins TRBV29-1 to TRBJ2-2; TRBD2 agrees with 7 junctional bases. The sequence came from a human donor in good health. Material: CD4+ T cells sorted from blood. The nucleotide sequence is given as TGCGGCGTAGCGGGCAAGAACACCGGGGAGCTGTTTTTT. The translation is CGVAGKNTGELFF.